The 2 T cell receptor beta chains below were found in one sample sequenced in a study of identical twins (dated by TCRdb to about 2016). The protocol used for the library was 5' RACE. The data were produced on an Illumina HiSeq 2000. The raw public reads went through TCRdb reprocessing: fastp at Q25, MiXCR clone calling, in-frame beta chains kept. Every distinct CDR3 protein forms one entry, paired with its most common genes and DNA. The sample profile shows about 660,000 distinct CDR3 sequences; over 8.5% of them were found once. 0.75% to 1% of the sample goes to the ten largest clones. These records were also assigned to another study, of yellow fever vaccine responses in identical twins.

The specimen was PBMCs. These receptor sequences come from a woman younger than 30 in good health.

This clonotype was seen a handful of times. This chain joins TRBV30 and TRBJ2-5, with 7 bases lining up with TRBD2. Germline loops: CDR1 GTSNPN, CDR2 SVGIG (reference sequence). The CDR3 runs to 14 residues. Trimming cost V 4 bases and J 1 base; bases outside gene matches: 6. The CDR3 is CAWNTGGFQETQYF. CDR3 coding DNA: TGTGCCTGGAACACGGGGGGTTTCCAAGAGACCCAGTACTTC.

As to this clonotype: A much bigger clone sits one base away, suggesting this may be a read error. The genes are TRBV29-1 and TRBJ2-1; D is possibly TRBD1 or TRBD2 (5 bases each). CDR1 and CDR2 (germline): SQVTM, ANQGSEA. The CDR3 has 15 amino acids. This CDR3 is CNVGDDGSSYNEQFF. In nucleotides, the CDR3 is TGCAACGTCGGGGACGACGGAAGCTCCTACAATGAGCAGTTCTTC.